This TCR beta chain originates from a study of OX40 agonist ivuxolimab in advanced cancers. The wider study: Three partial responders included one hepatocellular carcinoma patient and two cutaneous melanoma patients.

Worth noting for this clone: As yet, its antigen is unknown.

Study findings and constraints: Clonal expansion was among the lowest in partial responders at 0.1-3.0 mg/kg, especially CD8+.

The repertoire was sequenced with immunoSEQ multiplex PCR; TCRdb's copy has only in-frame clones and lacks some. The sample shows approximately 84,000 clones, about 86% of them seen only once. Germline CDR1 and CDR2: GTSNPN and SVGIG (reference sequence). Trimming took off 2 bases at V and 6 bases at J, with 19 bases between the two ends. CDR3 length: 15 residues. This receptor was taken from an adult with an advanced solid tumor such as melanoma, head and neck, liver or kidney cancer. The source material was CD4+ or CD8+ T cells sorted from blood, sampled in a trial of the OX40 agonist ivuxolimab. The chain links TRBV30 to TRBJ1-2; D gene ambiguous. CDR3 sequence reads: CAWSRGRGLSHGYTF. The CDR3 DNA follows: TGTGCCTGGAGTCGAGGAAGAGGGCTGAGTCATGGCTACACCTTC.